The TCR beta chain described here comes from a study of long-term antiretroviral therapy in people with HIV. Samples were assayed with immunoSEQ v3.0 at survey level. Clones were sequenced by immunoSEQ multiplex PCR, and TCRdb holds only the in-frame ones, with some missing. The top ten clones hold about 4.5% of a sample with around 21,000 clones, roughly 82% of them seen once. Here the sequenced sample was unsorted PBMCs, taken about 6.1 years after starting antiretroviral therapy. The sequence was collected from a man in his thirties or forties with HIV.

CDR3 nucleotides: TGTGCCACCAGCAGAGTGGACAGAATGAACACTGAAGCTTTCTTT. This codes for CATSRVDRMNTEAFF. The V call is TRBV15, the J call TRBJ1-1, with D perhaps TRBD1 (6 bases). This CDR3 comprises 15 residues. CDR1 is LNHNV and CDR2 is YYDKDF in the germline V gene (reference sequence). V lost 1 base to trimming and J lost 0 bases, with 9 bases between them.